The rows below give T cell receptor beta chains drawn from one sample of a study of a mutant IDH1 vaccine in newly diagnosed glioma. TCRdb keeps only in-frame clones here, not all; method: immunoSEQ multiplex PCR. The data hold around 84,000 clones, with 80% to 90% observed a single time. Antigens for these TCRs are unknown. The starting material was PBMCs, obtained from a glioma patient whose treatment included an IDH1 peptide vaccine. The receptors stem from a man aged 35 to 55 with glioma. The CDR3 runs from the conserved cysteine through the conserved F or W. A D gene is named only where the DNA matches it firmly. Some rows have no size entry. The others give once, few or many, or a class for an expanded clone.

J | V | length | D | size | DNA | CDR3
TRBJ1-2 | TRBV4-1 | 16 | - | many | TGCGCCAGCAGCCAAGAGGGGTCGGGGAAGGTTTATGGCTACACCTTC | CASSQEGSGKVYGYTF
TRBJ2-7 | TRBV7-8 | 15 | TRBD2 | - | TGTGCCAGCAGCTTAAAGGCGGGAGGGCCGTACGAGCAGTACTTC | CASSLKAGGPYEQYF
TRBJ2-3 | TRBV7-8 | 17 | TRBD2 | - | TGTGCCAGCAGCTCGTATGGACTAGCGGGAGCCCAGAATACGCAGTATTTT | CASSSYGLAGAQNTQYF
TRBJ1-2 | TRBV30 | 15 | - | - | TGTGCCTGGAGGTTATGGGGGCAGCACAACTATGGCTACACCTTC | CAWRLWGQHNYGYTF
TRBJ2-7 | TRBV19 | 14 | TRBD1 | once | TGTGCCAGTAGTATAGCCCCCAGGGGGTACGAGCAGTACTTC | CASSIAPRGYEQYF
TRBJ2-1 | TRBV11-2 | 12 | - | - | TGTGCCAGCAGCTTAGATACGTCCGAGCAGTTCTTC | CASSLDTSEQFF
TRBJ2-5 | TRBV6-1 | 13 | - | - | TGTGCCAGCAGTGATATCTGGGGAGAGACCCAGTACTTC | CASSDIWGETQYF
TRBJ1-6 | TRBV7-9 | 13 | - | - | TGTGCCAGCAGCTTATGGTCGCGTTCACCCCTCCACTTT | CASSLWSRSPLHF
TRBJ2-5 | TRBV19 | 14 | - | - | TGTGCCAGTAGTCCCGTATGGACTCGAGAGACCCAGTACTTC | CASSPVWTRETQYF
TRBJ2-1 | TRBV19 | 18 | TRBD2 | - | TGTGCCAGTAGAGGACGGACTAGCGGGAGATCGACCTACAATGAGCAGTTCTTC | CASRGRTSGRSTYNEQFF
TRBJ2-5 | TRBV7-3 | 16 | - | - | TGTGCCAGCAGCTTAAAATCCCTACAACGGGGTGAGACCCAGTACTTC | CASSLKSLQRGETQYF
TRBJ1-2 | TRBV2 | 15 | TRBD1 | - | TGTGCCAGCAGCACCTCGGGACAGGGGGCTGGTGGCTACACCTTC | CASSTSGQGAGGYTF
TRBJ2-7 | TRBV7-2 | 11 | - | - | TGTGCCAGCAGCTTAATCTACGAGCAGTACTTC | CASSLIYEQYF
TRBJ2-1 | TRBV2 | 23 | TRBD2 | once | TGTGCCAGCACCAACCCGGGGGGGGACCTACAGGGAGTAATCTTCCGCTCCTACAATGAGCAGTTCTTC | CASTNPGGDLQGVIFRSYNEQFF
TRBJ2-7 | TRBV9 | 14 | - | - | TGTGCCAGCAGCCCCCGGGGGACCTCCTACGAGCAGTACTTC | CASSPRGTSYEQYF
TRBJ2-5 | TRBV11-2 | 16 | - | - | TGTGCCAGCAGCTTAGGGATGGTGGCTAGTCAAGAGACCCAGTACTTC | CASSLGMVASQETQYF
TRBJ1-6 | TRBV30 | 13 | - | few | TGTGCCTGGAGTGAGGGGTATAATTCACCCCTCCACTTT | CAWSEGYNSPLHF
TRBJ2-1 | TRBV19 | 16 | - | - | TGTGCCAGTAGTAATTCGGCGAGTAGCTCCTACAATGAGCAGTTCTTC | CASSNSASSSYNEQFF
TRBJ2-2 | TRBV5-1 | 15 | TRBD2 | - | TGCGCCAGCAGCTCAGGACTAGGCCACACCGGGGAGCTGTTTTTT | CASSSGLGHTGELFF
TRBJ1-2 | TRBV5-4 | 14 | - | - | TGTGCCAGCAGTCAGCTCATGATCGGGGGCGGCTACACCTTC | CASSQLMIGGGYTF
TRBJ2-7 | TRBV6-1 | 12 | - | - | TGTGCCAGCAAGGTCGTGACCTACGAGCAGTACTTC | CASKVVTYEQYF
TRBJ2-1 | TRBV7-3 | 15 | TRBD2 | - | TGTGCCAGCAGCTTAAGGGGCGGGAGAGGCCATGAGCAGTTCTTC | CASSLRGGRGHEQFF
TRBJ1-5 | TRBV29-1 | 13 | - | - | TGCAGCGTTGCCCCGGACCGGGTTCAGCCCCAGCATTTT | CSVAPDRVQPQHF
TRBJ1-1 | TRBV9 | 14 | TRBD1 | few | TGTGCCAGCAGCGTAGAAACAGGGGGAACTGAAGCTTTCTTT | CASSVETGGTEAFF
TRBJ2-1 | TRBV5-1 | 14 | - | - | TGCGCCAGCAGCTTAAGACTAGCAGGGGATACCCAGTTCTTC | CASSLRLAGDTQFF
TRBJ1-2 | TRBV6-5 | 10 | - | - | TGTGCCGCTGGGAACTATGGCTACACCTTC | CAAGNYGYTF
TRBJ1-5 | TRBV18 | 16 | - | - | TGTGCCAGCTCACCCGAGGCGCTACCCTCAAATCAGCCCCAGCATTTT | CASSPEALPSNQPQHF
TRBJ2-5 | TRBV7-6 | 12 | - | - | TGTGCCAGCAGCCCCGGCCGGAAGACCCAGTACTTC | CASSPGRKTQYF
TRBJ2-7 | TRBV27 | 14 | TRBD1 | - | TGTGCCAGCAGTTGGGACAGACTCCTTGGGGAGCAGTACTTC | CASSWDRLLGEQYF
TRBJ1-6 | TRBV9 | 15 | - | - | TGTGCCAGCACGACCGGGAGCTCCTATAATTCACCCCTCCACTTT | CASTTGSSYNSPLHF
TRBJ1-5 | TRBV30 | 13 | TRBD1 | - | TGTGCCTGGAGTCAACAGGGGAATCAGCCCCAGCATTTT | CAWSQQGNQPQHF